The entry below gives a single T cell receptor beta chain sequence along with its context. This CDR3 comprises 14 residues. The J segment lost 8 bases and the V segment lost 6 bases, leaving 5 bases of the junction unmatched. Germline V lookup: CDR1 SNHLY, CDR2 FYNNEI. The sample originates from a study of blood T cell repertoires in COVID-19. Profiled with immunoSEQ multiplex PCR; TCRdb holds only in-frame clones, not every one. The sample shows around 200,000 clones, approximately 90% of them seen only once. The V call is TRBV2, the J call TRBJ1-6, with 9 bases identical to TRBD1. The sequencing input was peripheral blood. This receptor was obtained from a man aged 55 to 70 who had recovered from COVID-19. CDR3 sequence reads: CASRTDRGDSPLHF. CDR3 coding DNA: TGTGCCAGCAGGACGGACAGGGGTGATTCACCCCTCCACTTT.